This T cell receptor beta chain was documented in a study of regulatory T cells. Findings and limits, study-wide: Hydrophobic residues at CDR3 positions 6 and 7 were enriched in conventional CD4+ T cells of CD3G-deficient patients. Regulatory T cells showed the strongest V-J pair restriction and V/J gene skewing among patient repertoires.

The PCR used 52 TRBV and 13 TRBJ primers. Using immunoSEQ multiplex PCR, the repertoire was profiled, and TCRdb retains in-frame clones only, with some absent. The sample lists some 31,000 clones, nearly 95% occurring once. CDR3 size: 16 residues. Germline V gene lookup returns CDR1 SEHNR and CDR2 FQNEAQ (reference sequence). Patients aged 2 to 39 years had fewer naive and more memory CD4+ and CD8+ T cells. About this clone: The antigen is unknown. An end of the junction does not agree with germline; a read error may underlie this.

The clonotype comes from a child under 10 years old with CD3G deficiency. Sequencing was performed on conventional CD4+ T cells sorted from blood. The rearrangement links TRBV7-9 to TRBJ2-2; 9 bases agree with TRBD1. The DNA of the CDR3 is TGTGCCAGCAGCTTAGCGACAGGGGGGAACGCCGGGGAGCTGTTTTTT. It codes for CASSLATGGNAGELFF.